This T cell receptor (beta chain) was profiled in a study of shared clonotypes between healthy human individuals. Study conclusions and caveats: Generation probabilities of non-shared clonotypes were lower (relative to those shared by all four donors).

The method was immunoSEQ multiplex PCR; TCRdb's version includes in-frame clones alone and lacks a portion of them. The profile shows about 2 million clones, about 94% of them singletons. Naive CD8 cells were CD45RO-negative, positively selected for CCR7, excluding terminally differentiated effector memory CD45RA+ cells. Turning to this clone: The antigen is not known.

This clonotype was sampled from a man younger than 35 in good health. The sequencing input was naive CD8+ T cells sorted from blood.

CDR3 in amino acids: CASSESGRRSYNEQFF. In nucleotides, the CDR3 is TGTGCCAGCAGCGAGAGCGGGAGACGCTCCTACAATGAGCAGTTCTTC. This chain links TRBV9 with TRBJ2-1; 8 nucleotides match TRBD2. V was clipped by 3 bases and J by 0 bases; unmatched bases: 5. This CDR3 spans 16 amino acids. The germline V gene has CDR1 SGDLS and CDR2 YYNGEE.